This TCR beta chain was identified in a study of blood T cell repertoires in COVID-19. Study overall: Samples taken during acute and convalescent COVID-19 were collected in the United States, Italy and Spain. Nucleic acid was either cDNA or gDNA, and it came from T cells, B-cell-depleted T cells, or PBMCs.

The CDR3 length is 20 residues. Germline CDR1 reads MDHEN; CDR2 reads SYDVKM. The ends lost 3 bases at V and 5 bases at J; junction bases unmatched: 17. Sequencing was performed with immunoSEQ multiplex PCR; in TCRdb, only in-frame clones are kept and a portion is missing. The table has about 380,000 clones, 90% seen once; the top ten hold 6.5%. This TCR came from a man aged 18 to 29 with active or convalescent COVID-19. The chain links TRBV28 to TRBJ2-3, with 13 positions matching TRBD2. Sequences were obtained from peripheral blood. CDR3 sequence (DNA): TGTGCCAGCAGTTTTCCGGGACTAGCGGGGCAGCCACGGCCGAAAGATACGCAGTATTTT. Encoded protein: CASSFPGLAGQPRPKDTQYF.